The present T cell receptor (beta chain) was sequenced within a study of blood T cell repertoires in COVID-19. Study overall: The origin of the acute and convalescent COVID-19 samples was the United States, Italy and Spain.

Authors' data handling: Using reference gene primer amplification, nucleated cell counts were estimated. Using immunoSEQ multiplex PCR, the repertoire was profiled, and TCRdb retains in-frame clones only, with some absent. V, J and clone size derive from that table, while D and trimming were established from the DNA sequence. The table includes a few hundred thousand clones, nearly 90% detected once. Germline trimming cut 2 bases from V and 14 bases from J; bases unmatched to any gene: 8. Germline V lookup: CDR1 MNHEY, CDR2 SVGAGI. The CDR3 has 14 amino acids. It was within 2 weeks before study entry that exposed participants met a COVID-19 case.

The receptor's source is a woman aged 45-60 years who had been exposed to COVID-19. The sequencing input was PBMCs or T cells enriched from blood (not recorded which). The rearrangement joins TRBV6-5 to TRBJ1-6, with 8 positions matching TRBD1. CDR3 loop: CASSYPDRQGTLHF. DNA of the CDR3: TGTGCCAGCAGTTACCCGGACCGACAGGGGACCCTCCACTTT.